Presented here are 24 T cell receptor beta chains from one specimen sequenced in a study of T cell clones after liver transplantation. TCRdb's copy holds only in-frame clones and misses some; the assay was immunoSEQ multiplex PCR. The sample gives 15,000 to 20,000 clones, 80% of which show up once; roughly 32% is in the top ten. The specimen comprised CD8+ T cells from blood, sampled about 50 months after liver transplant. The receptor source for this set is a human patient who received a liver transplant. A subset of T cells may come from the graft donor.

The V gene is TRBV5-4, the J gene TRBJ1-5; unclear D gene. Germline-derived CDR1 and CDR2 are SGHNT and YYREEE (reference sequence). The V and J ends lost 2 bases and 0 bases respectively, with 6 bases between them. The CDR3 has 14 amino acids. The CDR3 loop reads CASSFRGSNQPQHF. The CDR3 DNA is TGTGCCAGCAGCTTCCGGGGTAGCAATCAGCCCCAGCATTTT.

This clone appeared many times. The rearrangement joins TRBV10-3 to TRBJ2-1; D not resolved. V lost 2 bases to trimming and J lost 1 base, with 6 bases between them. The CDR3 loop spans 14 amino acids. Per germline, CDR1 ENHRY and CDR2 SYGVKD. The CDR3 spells CAISEASSYNEQFF. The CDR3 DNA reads TGTGCCATCAGTGAGGCAAGTTCCTACAATGAGCAGTTCTTC.

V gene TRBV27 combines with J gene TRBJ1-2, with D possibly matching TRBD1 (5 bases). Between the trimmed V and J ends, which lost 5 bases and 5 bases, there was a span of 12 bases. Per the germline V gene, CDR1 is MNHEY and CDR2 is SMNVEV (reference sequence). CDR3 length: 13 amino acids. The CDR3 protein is CASSGRGGYGYTF. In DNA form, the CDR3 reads TGTGCCAGCAGTGGAAGGGGTGGTTATGGCTACACCTTC.

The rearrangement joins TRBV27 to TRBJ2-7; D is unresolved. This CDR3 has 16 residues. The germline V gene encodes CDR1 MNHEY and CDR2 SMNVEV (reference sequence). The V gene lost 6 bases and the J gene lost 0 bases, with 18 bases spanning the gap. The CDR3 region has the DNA TGTGCCAGCAGGAATCGAGGTAACCGCCTCTCCTACGAGCAGTACTTC. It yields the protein CASRNRGNRLSYEQYF.

CDR3 sequence reads: CASSQAAKGQPQHF. CDR3 nucleotide sequence: TGCGCCAGCAGCCAAGCGGCGAAAGGACAGCCCCAGCATTTT. This chain joins TRBV4-1 and TRBJ1-5; D remains ambiguous. This CDR3 spans 14 amino acids. CDR1 is MGHRA, CDR2 YSYEKL, per germline. V lost 1 base and J lost 7, with 11 bases in between.

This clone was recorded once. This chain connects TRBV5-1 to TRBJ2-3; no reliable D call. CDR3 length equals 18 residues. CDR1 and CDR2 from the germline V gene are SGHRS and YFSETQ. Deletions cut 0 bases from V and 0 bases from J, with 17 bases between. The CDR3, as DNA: TGCGCCAGCAGCTTGGGAAGGAGACGCCTGGGTAGCACAGATACGCAGTATTTT. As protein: CASSLGRRRLGSTDTQYF.

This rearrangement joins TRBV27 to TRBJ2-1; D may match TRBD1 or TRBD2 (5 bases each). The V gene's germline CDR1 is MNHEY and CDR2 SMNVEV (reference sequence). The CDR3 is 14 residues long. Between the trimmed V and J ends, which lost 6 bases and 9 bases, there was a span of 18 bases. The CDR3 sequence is CASRVPGTLGEQFF. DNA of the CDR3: TGTGCCAGCAGAGTGCCAGGGACGTTGGGTGAGCAGTTCTTC.

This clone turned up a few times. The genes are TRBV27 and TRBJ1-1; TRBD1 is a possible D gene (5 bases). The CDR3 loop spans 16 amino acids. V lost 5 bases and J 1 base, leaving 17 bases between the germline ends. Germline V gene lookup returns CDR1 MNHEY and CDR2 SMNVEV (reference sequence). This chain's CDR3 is CASSRREATGNTEAFF. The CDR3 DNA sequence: TGTGCCAGCAGTCGAAGGGAAGCAACAGGGAACACTGAAGCTTTCTTT.

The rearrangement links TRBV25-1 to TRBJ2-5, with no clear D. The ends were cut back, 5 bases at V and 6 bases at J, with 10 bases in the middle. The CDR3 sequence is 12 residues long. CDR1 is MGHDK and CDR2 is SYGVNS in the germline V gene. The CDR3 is CASSSTDKTQYF. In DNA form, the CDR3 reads TGTGCCAGCAGTTCGACGGATAAGACCCAGTACTTC.

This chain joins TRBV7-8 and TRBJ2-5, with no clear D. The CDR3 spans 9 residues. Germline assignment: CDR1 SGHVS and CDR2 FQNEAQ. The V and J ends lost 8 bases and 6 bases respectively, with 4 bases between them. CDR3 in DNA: TGTGCCAGCGAAAAGACCCAGTACTTC. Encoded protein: CASEKTQYF.

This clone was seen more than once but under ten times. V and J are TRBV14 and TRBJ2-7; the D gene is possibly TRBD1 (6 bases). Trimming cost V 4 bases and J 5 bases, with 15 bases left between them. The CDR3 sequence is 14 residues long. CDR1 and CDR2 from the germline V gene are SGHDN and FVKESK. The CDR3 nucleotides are TGTGCCAGCAGCCCCTTCGGGACAAATCACGAGCAGTACTTC. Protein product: CASSPFGTNHEQYF.

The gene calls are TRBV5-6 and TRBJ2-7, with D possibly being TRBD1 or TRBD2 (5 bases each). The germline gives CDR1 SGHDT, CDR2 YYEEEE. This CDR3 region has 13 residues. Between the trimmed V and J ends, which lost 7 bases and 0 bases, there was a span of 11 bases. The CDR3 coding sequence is TGTGCCAGCGAGGGGCACACCTCCTACGAGCAGTACTTC. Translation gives CASEGHTSYEQYF.

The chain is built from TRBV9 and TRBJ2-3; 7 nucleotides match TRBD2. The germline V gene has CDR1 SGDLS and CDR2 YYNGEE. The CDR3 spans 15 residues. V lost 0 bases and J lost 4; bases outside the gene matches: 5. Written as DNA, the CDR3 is TGTGCCAGCAGCGTAGTCGACCTAGCGGCAGATACGCAGTATTTT. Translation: CASSVVDLAADTQYF.

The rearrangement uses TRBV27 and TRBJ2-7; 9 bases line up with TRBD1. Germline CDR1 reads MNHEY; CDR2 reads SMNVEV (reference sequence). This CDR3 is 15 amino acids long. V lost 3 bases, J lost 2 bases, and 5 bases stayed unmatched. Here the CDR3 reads CASSLKGTGPYEQYF. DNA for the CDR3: TGTGCCAGCAGTTTGAAGGGGACAGGGCCCTACGAGCAGTACTTC.

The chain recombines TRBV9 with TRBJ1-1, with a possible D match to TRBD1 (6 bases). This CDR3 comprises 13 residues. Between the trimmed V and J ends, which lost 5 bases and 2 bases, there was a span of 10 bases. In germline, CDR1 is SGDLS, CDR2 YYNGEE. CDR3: CASRGAGNTEAFF. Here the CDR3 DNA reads TGTGCCAGCAGGGGGGCAGGAAACACTGAAGCTTTCTTT.

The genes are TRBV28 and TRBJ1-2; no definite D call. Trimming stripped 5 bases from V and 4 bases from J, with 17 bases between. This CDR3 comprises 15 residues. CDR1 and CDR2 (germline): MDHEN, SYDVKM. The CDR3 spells CASSPTNGGSYGYTF. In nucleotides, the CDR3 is TGTGCCAGCAGTCCGACTAATGGAGGGAGCTATGGCTACACCTTC.

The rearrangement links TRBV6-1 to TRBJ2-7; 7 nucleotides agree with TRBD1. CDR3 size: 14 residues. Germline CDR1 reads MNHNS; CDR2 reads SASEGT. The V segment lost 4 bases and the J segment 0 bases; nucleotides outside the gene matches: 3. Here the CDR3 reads CASSGTGFSYEQYF. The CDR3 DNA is TGTGCCAGCAGTGGGACAGGTTTCTCCTACGAGCAGTACTTC.

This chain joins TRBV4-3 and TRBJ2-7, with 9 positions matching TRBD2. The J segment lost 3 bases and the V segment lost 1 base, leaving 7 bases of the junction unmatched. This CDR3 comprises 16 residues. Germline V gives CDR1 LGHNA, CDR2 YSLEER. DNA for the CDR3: TGCGCCAGCAGCCAAGGTTTCACAGCGGGGGGCTACGAGCAGTACTTC. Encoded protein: CASSQGFTAGGYEQYF.

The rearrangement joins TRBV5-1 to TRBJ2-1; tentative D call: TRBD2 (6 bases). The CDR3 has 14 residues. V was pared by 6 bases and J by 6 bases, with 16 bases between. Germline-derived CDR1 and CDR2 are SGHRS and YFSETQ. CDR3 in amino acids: CASNTGEGVNEQFF. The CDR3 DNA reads TGCGCCAGCAACACGGGAGAAGGAGTCAATGAGCAGTTCTTC.

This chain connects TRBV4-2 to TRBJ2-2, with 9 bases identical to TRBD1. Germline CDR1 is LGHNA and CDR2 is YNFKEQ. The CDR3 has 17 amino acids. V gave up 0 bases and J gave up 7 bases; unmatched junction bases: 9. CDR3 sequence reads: CASSQEAGQGRGGELFF. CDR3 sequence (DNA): TGTGCCAGCAGCCAAGAGGCGGGACAGGGTAGAGGCGGGGAGCTGTTTTTT.

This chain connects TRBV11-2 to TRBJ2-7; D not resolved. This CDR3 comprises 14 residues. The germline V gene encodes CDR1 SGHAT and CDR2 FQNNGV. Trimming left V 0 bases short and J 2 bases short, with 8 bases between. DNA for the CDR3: TGTGCCAGCAGCTTAGACATGGCCCCCTACGAGCAGTACTTC. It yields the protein CASSLDMAPYEQYF.

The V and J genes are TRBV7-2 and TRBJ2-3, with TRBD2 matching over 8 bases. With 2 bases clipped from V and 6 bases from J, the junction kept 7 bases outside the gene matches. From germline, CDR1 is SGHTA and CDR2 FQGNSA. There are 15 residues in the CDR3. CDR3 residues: CASSLSAGGPDTQYF. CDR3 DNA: TGTGCCAGCAGCTTATCCGCGGGGGGCCCTGATACGCAGTATTTT.

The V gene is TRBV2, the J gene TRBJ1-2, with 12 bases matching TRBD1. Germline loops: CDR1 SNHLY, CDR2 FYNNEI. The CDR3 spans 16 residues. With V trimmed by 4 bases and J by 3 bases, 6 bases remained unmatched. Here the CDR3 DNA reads TGTGCCAGCAGTGCGTTCGGGGACAGGGGGCACTATGGCTACACCTTC. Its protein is CASSAFGDRGHYGYTF.

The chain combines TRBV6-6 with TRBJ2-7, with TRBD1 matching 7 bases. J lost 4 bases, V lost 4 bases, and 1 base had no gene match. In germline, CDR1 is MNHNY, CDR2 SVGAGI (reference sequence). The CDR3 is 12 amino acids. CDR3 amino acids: CASSLTGYEQYF. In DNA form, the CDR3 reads TGTGCCAGCAGTTTGACAGGGTACGAGCAGTACTTC.